Below, 31 T cell receptor beta chains from the same sample are listed, as sequenced in a study of glioma-infiltrating T cells after dendritic cell vaccination. Repertoires were generated with immunoSEQ multiplex PCR, while TCRdb's copy carries only in-frame clones and drops some. The table includes about 82,000 clones, 70% to 90% detected once. Sequenced here: blood, sampled before dendritic cell vaccination. These receptors originate from a human donor with glioblastoma.

The chain combines TRBV30 with TRBJ1-5; D is uncertain. Germline V gene data show CDR1 as GTSNPN and CDR2 as SVGIG (reference sequence). The V end was cut by 3 bases, the J end by 3 bases, with 15 bases between. The CDR3 totals 15 residues. Here the CDR3 reads CAWSLTGGHNQPQHF. DNA for the CDR3: TGTGCCTGGAGCCTAACGGGAGGCCACAATCAGCCCCAGCATTTT.

The chain combines TRBV6-1 with TRBJ2-7; 9 nucleotides agree with TRBD2. Germline CDR1 is MNHNS and CDR2 is SASEGT. This CDR3 is 15 amino acids long. V lost 5 bases, J lost 2 bases, and 7 bases stayed unmatched. As DNA, the CDR3 is TGTGCCAGCAGTATGGCGGGAGGGGGAACCTACGAGCAGTACTTC. Protein product: CASSMAGGGTYEQYF.

V is TRBV7-8 and J is TRBJ2-1; 8 bases are a match to TRBD2. Germline CDR1 and CDR2: SGHVS and FQNEAQ. Unmatched junction bases numbered 5, after V lost 1 base and J lost 3 bases. The CDR3 has 16 residues. This chain's CDR3 is CASSLDGRAFYNEQFF. CDR3 DNA sequence: TGTGCCAGCAGCTTAGACGGGAGGGCCTTCTACAATGAGCAGTTCTTC. Using reference TRBV7-8 and TRBJ2-1 for the parts outside the CDR3, the full variable domain is GAGVSQSPRYKVAKRGQDVALRCDPISGHVSLFWYQQALGQGPEFLTYFQNEAQLDKSGLPSDRFFAERPEGSVSTLKIQRTQQEDSAVYLCASSLDGRAFYNEQFFGPGTRLTVL.

V is TRBV4-1 and J is TRBJ2-5; TRBD2 agrees at 7 bases. The CDR3 is made up of 16 amino acids. The germline V gene encodes CDR1 MGHRA and CDR2 YSYEKL. V shed 2 bases and J 4 bases; nucleotides not matched to a gene: 10. The CDR3 DNA reads as TGCGCCAGCAGCCAACTCTACCGGGGGGTCGGAGAGACCCAGTACTTC. This translates into CASSQLYRGVGETQYF.

The chain couples TRBV11-3 to TRBJ2-1; D is perhaps TRBD2 (5 bases). Germline V gene lookup returns CDR1 SGHNT and CDR2 YENEEA. The CDR3 has 12 residues. Trimming left V 5 bases short and J 9 bases short, with 11 bases between. The CDR3 protein is CASSAEVGEQFF. CDR3 sequence (DNA): TGTGCCAGCAGCGCGGAGGTCGGTGAGCAGTTCTTC.

The chain employs TRBV18 and TRBJ1-2; 9 nucleotides agree with TRBD1. The CDR3 spans 17 residues. Germline loops: CDR1 KGHSH, CDR2 LQKENI. V shed 1 base, J shed 7 bases, and the junction held 13 bases outside the gene matches. The CDR3 sequence: CASSPQGVGTGSSGYTF. The CDR3 DNA reads TGTGCCAGCTCACCACAAGGAGTCGGGACAGGGTCCTCTGGCTACACCTTC.

V is TRBV2 and J is TRBJ1-3; a weak D match, TRBD1 (5 bases). CDR1 is SNHLY and CDR2 is FYNNEI in the germline V gene. With 3 bases removed from V and 4 bases from J, the gap between germline ends came to 13 bases. CDR3 length: 15 residues. CDR3 DNA sequence: TGTGCCAGCAGTGAGACCCCACGGGGGGGAAACACCATATATTTT. This translates into CASSETPRGGNTIYF.

The rearrangement links TRBV28 to TRBJ1-1; 8 bases agree with TRBD1. Germline V CDR1 and CDR2: MDHEN, SYDVKM. With V trimmed by 6 bases and J by 0 bases, 12 bases remained unmatched. The CDR3 contains 17 residues. CDR3 region: CASRKDRALLLNTEAFF. The CDR3, as DNA: TGTGCCAGCAGGAAGGACAGGGCCTTACTATTGAACACTGAAGCTTTCTTT.

This chain uses TRBV29-1 with TRBJ2-3; the D gene is possibly TRBD1 (6 bases). The V gene's germline CDR1 is SQVTM and CDR2 ANQGSEA. The length of the CDR3 is 12 residues. V was clipped by 6 bases and J by 0 bases, with 7 bases between them. The CDR3 nucleotides are TGCAGCGTAGACAGGAGCACAGATACGCAGTATTTT. Translating gives CSVDRSTDTQYF.

V gene TRBV6-1 combines with J gene TRBJ2-2; 8 bases match TRBD2. The J segment lost 3 bases and the V segment lost 3 bases, leaving 6 bases of the junction unmatched. The CDR3 is 16 residues long. Germline V gene data show CDR1 as MNHNS and CDR2 as SASEGT. CDR3 sequence reads: CASSEVAGRYTGELFF. DNA for the CDR3: TGTGCCAGCAGTGAGGTAGCGGGACGCTACACCGGGGAGCTGTTTTTT.

The gene calls are TRBV6-5 and TRBJ2-7, with a weak D call TRBD2 (6 bases). The CDR3 covers 14 residues. Germline loops: CDR1 MNHEY, CDR2 SVGAGI. Deletions cut 6 bases from V and 4 bases from J, with 16 bases between. The CDR3 loop is CASSFGGRDYEQYF. DNA for the CDR3: TGTGCCAGCAGCTTCGGGGGTAGAGATTACGAGCAGTACTTC.

V is TRBV30 and J is TRBJ1-2; D not resolved. Germline V gives CDR1 GTSNPN, CDR2 SVGIG (reference sequence). The CDR3 has 14 residues. Trimming took 4 bases from V and 0 from J, leaving 12 bases between them. CDR3: CAWTHTGTNYGYTF. The CDR3 coding sequence is TGTGCCTGGACTCATACGGGAACTAACTATGGCTACACCTTC.

CDR3 in DNA: TGTGCCAGCAGCCCGGGAGGCACCGGGGAGCTGTTTTTT. Amino acids: CASSPGGTGELFF. The chain is built from TRBV14 and TRBJ2-2; TRBD2 matches 7 bases. The CDR3 runs to 13 residues. J gave up 4 bases and V 4 bases, and 0 bases lay outside the gene matches. CDR1 is SGHDN, CDR2 FVKESK, per germline.

The J gene is TRBJ2-7, the V gene TRBV11-1; 10 bases match TRBD1. The germline gives CDR1 SGHAT, CDR2 FQDESV (reference sequence). This CDR3 is built from 15 residues. V gave up 3 bases and J gave up 4 bases; unmatched junction bases: 6. The CDR3 spells CASSFTDRGGYEQYF. For the CDR3, the DNA is TGTGCCAGCAGCTTCACGGACAGGGGGGGTTACGAGCAGTACTTC.

The CDR3: CAWSPGQPYEAFF. The CDR3, as DNA: TGTGCCTGGAGTCCGGGACAGCCTTATGAAGCTTTCTTT. J is TRBJ1-1 and V is TRBV30, with TRBD1 matching 7 bases. Germline V gene sequence: CDR1 GTSNPN, CDR2 SVGIG (reference sequence). The CDR3 totals 13 residues. V shed 2 bases and J 7 bases; nucleotides not matched to a gene: 7.

This chain connects TRBV18 to TRBJ2-7; 11 bases agree with TRBD1. V trimming: 3 bases; J trimming: 4 bases; junction bases outside the gene matches: 11. The germline V gene encodes CDR1 KGHSH and CDR2 LQKENI. This CDR3 has 17 amino acids. The CDR3 loop reads CASSPTPSGTGGYEQYF. In nucleotides, the CDR3 is TGTGCCAGCTCACCCACCCCGAGCGGGACAGGGGGGTACGAGCAGTACTTC.

CDR3 in amino acids: CAWSVTAGELFF. In DNA, the CDR3 is TGTGCCTGGAGTGTAACGGCCGGGGAGCTGTTTTTT. This chain links TRBV30 with TRBJ2-2, with D uncertain. This CDR3 spans 12 amino acids. Trimming cost V 0 bases and J 6 bases, with 5 bases left between them. CDR1 and CDR2 (germline): GTSNPN, SVGIG (reference sequence).

V gene TRBV30 combines with J gene TRBJ2-6; 9 bases match TRBD2. The ends lost 4 bases at V and 0 bases at J; junction bases unmatched: 7. The CDR3 sequence is 17 residues long. In germline, CDR1 is GTSNPN, CDR2 SVGIG (reference sequence). The CDR3 loop reads CAWMGREGSSGANVLTF. CDR3 DNA: TGTGCCTGGATGGGGCGGGAGGGGAGCTCTGGGGCCAACGTCCTGACTTTC. The entire variable domain, with the rest obtained from reference TRBV30 and TRBJ2-6, is as follows: SQTIHQWPATLVQPVGSPLSLECTVEGTSNPNLYWYRQAAGRGLQLLFYSVGIGQISSEVPQNLSASRPQDRQFILSSKKLLLSDSGFYLCAWMGREGSSGANVLTFGAGSRLTVL.

This clone has just one count. The rearrangement joins TRBV5-1 to TRBJ2-1; D perhaps matches TRBD2 (5 bases). The germline V gene encodes CDR1 SGHRS and CDR2 YFSETQ. The CDR3 has 15 amino acids. Trimming took off 4 bases at V and 0 bases at J, with 11 bases between the two ends. The CDR3 region has the DNA TGCGCCAGCAGCGAGACTACTCTCTCCTACAATGAGCAGTTCTTC. Its protein is CASSETTLSYNEQFF. Complete variable domain (other parts from reference TRBV5-1 and TRBJ2-1): KAGVTQTPRYLIKTRGQQVTLSCSPISGHRSVSWYQQTPGQGLQFLFEYFSETQRNKGNFPGRFSGRQFSNSRSEMNVSTLELGDSALYLCASSETTLSYNEQFFGPGTRLTVL.

CDR3 nucleotides: TGTGCCAGCAGTACCGGGACTAGCGGGACTTGTTACTTC. Amino acids: CASSTGTSGTCYF. The chain employs TRBV11-2 and TRBJ2-5, with 13 nucleotides matching TRBD2. Trimming took 6 bases from V and 14 from J; bases not matched to a gene: 9. The CDR3 loop spans 13 amino acids. CDR1 is SGHAT, CDR2 FQNNGV, per germline.

This clone was seen a single time. Germline is not matched at one junction end, which may reflect a read error. V and J are TRBV9 and TRBJ2-1; tentatively, D is TRBD1 (5 bases). CDR1 and CDR2 (germline): SGDLS, YYNGEE. This CDR3 region has 14 residues. The CDR3 protein is CASSVGGGYNEQLF. CDR3 in DNA: TGTGCCAGCAGCGTAGGGGGCGGATACAATGAGCAGCTCTTC.

This sequence joins TRBV5-3 and TRBJ2-1, with 7 bases aligning to TRBD2. TRBV5-3 is sorted into the ORF group, with uncertain function. The J segment lost 3 bases and the V segment lost 1 base, leaving 4 bases of the junction unmatched. The CDR3 has 15 residues. CDR3 region: CARSLRLAVYNEQFF. In nucleotides, the CDR3 is TGTGCCAGAAGCTTGCGGCTAGCGGTCTACAATGAGCAGTTCTTC.

This clone turned up a few times. This chain links TRBV19 with TRBJ1-3; D gene ambiguous. Germline lookup yields CDR1 LNHDA and CDR2 SQIVND (reference sequence). This CDR3 spans 15 amino acids. The ends were cut back, 3 bases at V and 0 bases at J, with 9 bases in the middle. CDR3 region: CASSIVQNSGNTIYF. CDR3 bases: TGTGCCAGTAGTATCGTACAGAACTCTGGAAACACCATATATTTT.

The gene calls are TRBV9 and TRBJ2-5; D uncertain. The CDR3 covers 13 residues. The germline gives CDR1 SGDLS, CDR2 YYNGEE. The V end was cut by 3 bases, the J end by 5 bases, with 11 bases between. This CDR3 reads CASSAWPGETQYF. The CDR3 DNA follows: TGTGCCAGCAGCGCCTGGCCCGGGGAGACCCAGTACTTC. The variable domain in full, with the rest retrieved from reference TRBV9 and TRBJ2-5, is DSGVTQTPKHLITATGQRVTLRCSPRSGDLSVYWYQQSLDQGLQFLIQYYNGEERAKGNILERFSAQQFPDLHSELNLSSLELGDSALYFCASSAWPGETQYFGPGTRLLVL.

The gene calls are TRBV6-1 and TRBJ2-3, with D perhaps TRBD1 (5 bases). Germline V CDR1 and CDR2: MNHNS, SASEGT. The CDR3 loop spans 14 amino acids. V was cut by 2 bases and J by 3 bases, with 9 bases left in between. CDR3 protein: CASSERTKTDTQYF. The CDR3 DNA sequence: TGTGCCAGCAGTGAACGGACAAAAACAGATACGCAGTATTTT.

This clone has just a few counts. The chain combines TRBV2 with TRBJ1-5; perhaps TRBD1 as D (6 bases). The CDR3 runs 14 residues. The germline V and J ends were trimmed by 4 bases and 5 bases, with 12 bases remaining between them. The germline V gene encodes CDR1 SNHLY and CDR2 FYNNEI. The CDR3 DNA is TGTGCCAGCAGTGCCGACAGGAGCTATCAGCCCCAGCATTTT. Amino acids: CASSADRSYQPQHF.

The J gene is TRBJ2-1, the V gene TRBV29-1, with D possibly matching TRBD1 (6 bases). The CDR3 consists of 11 residues. Trimming left V 6 bases short and J 3 bases short, with 6 bases between. CDR1 and CDR2 (germline): SQVTM, ANQGSEA. Here the CDR3 reads CSVQGYNEQFF. CDR3 bases: TGCAGCGTACAGGGCTACAATGAGCAGTTCTTC.

This chain joins TRBV6-4 and TRBJ2-7; possibly TRBD2 for D (6 bases). This CDR3 has 17 residues. Germline values: CDR1 MRHNA, CDR2 SNTAGT. With 0 bases removed from V and 3 bases from J, the gap between germline ends came to 18 bases. The CDR3 nucleotides read TGTGCCAGCAGTGACTCGAACTCCGGAGGGCTTAACTACGAGCAGTACTTC. This codes for CASSDSNSGGLNYEQYF.

The J gene is TRBJ2-1, the V gene TRBV9, with D perhaps TRBD2 (6 bases). Germline lookup yields CDR1 SGDLS and CDR2 YYNGEE. Trimming cost V 2 bases and J 9 bases, with 15 bases left between them. The CDR3 has 14 residues. CDR3 DNA: TGTGCCAGCAGCGTGGAGGGAGGATTAGGTGAGCAGTTCTTC. This codes for CASSVEGGLGEQFF.

The chain employs TRBV4-1 and TRBJ2-2, with D unresolved. CDR3 length: 15 amino acids. CDR1 is MGHRA, CDR2 YSYEKL, per germline. V shed 2 bases and J shed 1 base, with 8 bases lying between them. The DNA for the CDR3 is TGCGCCAGCAGCCAACCCCGACAGAACACCGGGGAGCTGTTTTTT. Amino acids: CASSQPRQNTGELFF.

The chain combines TRBV4-1 with TRBJ2-5; D remains ambiguous. The J call may be in error: the DNA end matches TRBJ2-7 better. There are 15 residues in the CDR3. Germline V lookup: CDR1 MGHRA, CDR2 YSYEKL. The CDR3 sequence: CASSHLNGRSYEQYF. CDR3 nucleotide sequence: TGCGCCAGCAGCCACTTAAACGGCAGGTCCTACGAGCAGTACTTC.